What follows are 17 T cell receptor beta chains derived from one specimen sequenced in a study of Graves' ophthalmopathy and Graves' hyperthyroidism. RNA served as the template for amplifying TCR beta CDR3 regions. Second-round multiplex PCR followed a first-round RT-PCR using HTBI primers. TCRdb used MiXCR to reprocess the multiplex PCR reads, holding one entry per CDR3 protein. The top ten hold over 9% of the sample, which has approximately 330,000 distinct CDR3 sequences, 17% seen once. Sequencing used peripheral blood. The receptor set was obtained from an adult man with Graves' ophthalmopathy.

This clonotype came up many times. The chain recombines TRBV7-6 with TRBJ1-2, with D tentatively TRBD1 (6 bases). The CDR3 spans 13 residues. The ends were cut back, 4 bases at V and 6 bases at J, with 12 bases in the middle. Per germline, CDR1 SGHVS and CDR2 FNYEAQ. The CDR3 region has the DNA TGTGCCAGCAGCTCCGACAGGTTTAATGGCTACACCTTC. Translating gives CASSSDRFNGYTF.

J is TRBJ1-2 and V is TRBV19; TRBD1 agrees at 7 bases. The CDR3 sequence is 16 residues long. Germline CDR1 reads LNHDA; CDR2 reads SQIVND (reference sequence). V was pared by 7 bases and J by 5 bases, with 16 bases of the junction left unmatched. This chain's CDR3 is CASIGGQIGSGYGYTF. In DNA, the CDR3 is TGTGCCAGTATCGGGGGACAGATCGGATCTGGGTATGGCTACACCTTC.

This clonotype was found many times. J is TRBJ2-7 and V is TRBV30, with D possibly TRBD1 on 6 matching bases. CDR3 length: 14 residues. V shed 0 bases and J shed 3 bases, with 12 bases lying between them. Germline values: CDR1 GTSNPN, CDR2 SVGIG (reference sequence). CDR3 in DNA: TGTGCCTGGAGTGTAGGCGCCAGGGGCTACGAGCAGTACTTC. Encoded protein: CAWSVGARGYEQYF.

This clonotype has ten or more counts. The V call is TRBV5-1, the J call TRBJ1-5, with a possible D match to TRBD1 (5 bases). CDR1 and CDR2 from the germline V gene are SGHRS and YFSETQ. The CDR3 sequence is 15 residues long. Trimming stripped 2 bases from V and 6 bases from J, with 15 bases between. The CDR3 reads CASSFGGGDVQPQHF. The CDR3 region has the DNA TGCGCCAGCAGCTTTGGGGGTGGGGATGTTCAGCCCCAGCATTTT.

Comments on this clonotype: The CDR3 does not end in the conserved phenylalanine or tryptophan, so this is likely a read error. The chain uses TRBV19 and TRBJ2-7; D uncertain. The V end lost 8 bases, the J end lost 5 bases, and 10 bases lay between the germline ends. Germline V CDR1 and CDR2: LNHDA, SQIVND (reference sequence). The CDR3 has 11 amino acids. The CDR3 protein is CASSCRHEQYS. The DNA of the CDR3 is TGTGCCAGTTCCTGCAGGCACGAGCAGTACTCC.

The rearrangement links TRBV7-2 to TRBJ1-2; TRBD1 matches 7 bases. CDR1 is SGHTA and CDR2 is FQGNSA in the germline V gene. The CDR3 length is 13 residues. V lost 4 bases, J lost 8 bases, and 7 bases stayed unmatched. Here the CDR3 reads CASSSRTGGGYTF. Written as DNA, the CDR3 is TGTGCCAGCAGCTCCCGGACAGGAGGAGGCTACACCTTC.

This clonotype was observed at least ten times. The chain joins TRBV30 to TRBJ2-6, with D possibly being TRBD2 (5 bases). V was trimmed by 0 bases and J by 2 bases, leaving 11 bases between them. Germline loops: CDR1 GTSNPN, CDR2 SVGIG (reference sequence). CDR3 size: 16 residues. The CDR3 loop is CAWSVRGAAGANVLTF. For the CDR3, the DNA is TGTGCCTGGAGTGTACGGGGTGCAGCTGGGGCCAACGTCCTGACTTTC.

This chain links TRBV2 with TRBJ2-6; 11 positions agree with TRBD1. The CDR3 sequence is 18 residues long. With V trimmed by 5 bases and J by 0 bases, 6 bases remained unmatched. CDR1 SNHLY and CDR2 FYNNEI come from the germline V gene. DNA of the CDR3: TGTGCCAGCAGTTCCCGGGACAGGGGGAGCTCTGGGGCCAACGTCCTGACTTTC. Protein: CASSSRDRGSSGANVLTF.

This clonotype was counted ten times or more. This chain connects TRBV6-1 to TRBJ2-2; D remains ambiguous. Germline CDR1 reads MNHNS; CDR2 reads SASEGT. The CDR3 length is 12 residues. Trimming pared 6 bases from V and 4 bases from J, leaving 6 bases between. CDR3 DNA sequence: TGTGCCAGCAGGACGGGCACCGGGGAGCTGTTTTTT. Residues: CASRTGTGELFF.

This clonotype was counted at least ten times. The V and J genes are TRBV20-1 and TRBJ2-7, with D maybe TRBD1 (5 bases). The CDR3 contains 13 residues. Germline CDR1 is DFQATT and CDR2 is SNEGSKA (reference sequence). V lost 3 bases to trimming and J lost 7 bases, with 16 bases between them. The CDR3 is CSASPRIKGEQYF. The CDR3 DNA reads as TGCAGTGCTAGCCCACGGATAAAGGGGGAGCAGTACTTC.

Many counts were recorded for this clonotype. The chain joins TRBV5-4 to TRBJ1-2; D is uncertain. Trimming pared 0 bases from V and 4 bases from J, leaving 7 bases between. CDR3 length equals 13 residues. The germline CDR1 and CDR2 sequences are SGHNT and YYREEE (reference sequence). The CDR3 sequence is CASSLGGLYGYTF. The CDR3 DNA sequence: TGTGCCAGCAGCTTGGGCGGGCTCTATGGCTACACCTTC. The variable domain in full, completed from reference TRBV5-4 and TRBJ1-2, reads ETGVTQSPTHLIKTRGQQVTLRCSSQSGHNTVSWYQQALGQGPQFIFQYYREEENGRGNFPPRFSGLQFPNYSSELNVNALELDDSALYLCASSLGGLYGYTFGSGTRLTVV.

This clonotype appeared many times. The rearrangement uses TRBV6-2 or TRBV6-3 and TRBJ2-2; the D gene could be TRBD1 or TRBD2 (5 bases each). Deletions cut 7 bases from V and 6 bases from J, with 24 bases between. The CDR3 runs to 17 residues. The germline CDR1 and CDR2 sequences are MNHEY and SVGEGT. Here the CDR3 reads CASIEPGPLRKAGELFF. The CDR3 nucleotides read TGTGCCAGCATCGAACCGGGACCACTCCGAAAGGCCGGGGAGCTGTTTTTT.

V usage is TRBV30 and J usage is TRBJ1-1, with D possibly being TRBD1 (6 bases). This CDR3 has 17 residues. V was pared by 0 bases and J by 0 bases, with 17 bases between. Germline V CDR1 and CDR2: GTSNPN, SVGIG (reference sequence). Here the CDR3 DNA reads TGTGCCTGGAGTGTGCCCCCCACAGGGAGGGTGAACACTGAAGCTTTCTTT. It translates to CAWSVPPTGRVNTEAFF.

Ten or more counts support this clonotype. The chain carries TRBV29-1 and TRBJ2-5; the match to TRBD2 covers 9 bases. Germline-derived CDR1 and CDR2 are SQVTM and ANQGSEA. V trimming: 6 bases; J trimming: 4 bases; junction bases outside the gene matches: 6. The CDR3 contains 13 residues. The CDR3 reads CSVSGLAAETQYF. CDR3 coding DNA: TGCAGCGTCTCGGGACTAGCAGCAGAGACCCAGTACTTC.

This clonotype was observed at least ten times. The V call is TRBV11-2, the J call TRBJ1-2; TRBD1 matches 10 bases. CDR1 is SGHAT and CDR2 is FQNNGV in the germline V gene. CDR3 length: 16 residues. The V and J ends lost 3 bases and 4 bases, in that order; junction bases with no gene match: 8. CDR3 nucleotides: TGTGCCAGCAGCTTGAACCGAGGACAGGGGGGCTATGGCTACACCTTC. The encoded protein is CASSLNRGQGGYGYTF.

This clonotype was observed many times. This CDR3 reads CASSLTGGTETQYF. The CDR3, as DNA: TGCGCCAGCAGCTTGACAGGGGGGACGGAGACCCAGTACTTC. V and J are TRBV5-1 and TRBJ2-5; 8 nucleotides match TRBD1. This CDR3 is built from 14 residues. Germline lookup yields CDR1 SGHRS and CDR2 YFSETQ. V lost 1 base, J lost 5 bases, and 4 bases stayed unmatched.

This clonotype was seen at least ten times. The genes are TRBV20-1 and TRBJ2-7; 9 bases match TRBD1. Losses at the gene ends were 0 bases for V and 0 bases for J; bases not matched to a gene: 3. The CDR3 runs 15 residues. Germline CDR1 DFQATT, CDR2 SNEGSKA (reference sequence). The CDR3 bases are TGCAGTGCTAGAGACGGGACAGGGAGCTCCTACGAGCAGTACTTC. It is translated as CSARDGTGSSYEQYF.